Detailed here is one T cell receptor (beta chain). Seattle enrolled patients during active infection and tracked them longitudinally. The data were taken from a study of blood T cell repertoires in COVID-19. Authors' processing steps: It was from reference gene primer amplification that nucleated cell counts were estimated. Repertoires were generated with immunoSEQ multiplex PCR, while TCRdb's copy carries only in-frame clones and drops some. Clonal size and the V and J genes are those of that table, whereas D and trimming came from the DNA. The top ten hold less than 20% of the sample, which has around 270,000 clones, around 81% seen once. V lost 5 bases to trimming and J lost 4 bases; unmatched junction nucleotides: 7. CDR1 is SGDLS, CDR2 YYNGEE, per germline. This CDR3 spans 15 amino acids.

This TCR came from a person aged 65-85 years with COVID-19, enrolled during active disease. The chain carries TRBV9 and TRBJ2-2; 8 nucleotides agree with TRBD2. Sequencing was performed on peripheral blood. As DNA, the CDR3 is TGTGCCAGCAGAAAGCGGGAGAAAGGCACCGGGGAGCTGTTTTTT. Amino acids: CASRKREKGTGELFF. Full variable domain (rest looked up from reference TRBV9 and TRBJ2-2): DSGVTQTPKHLITATGQRVTLRCSPRSGDLSVYWYQQSLDQGLQFLIQYYNGEERAKGNILERFSAQQFPDLHSELNLSSLELGDSALYFCASRKREKGTGELFFGEGSRLTVL.